A single T cell receptor (beta chain) is shown here with its context. Its antigen is not known. This entry belongs to a study of post-analysis software for immune sequencing data. Study findings and constraints: Among several TRBV segments more frequent in patients than controls were TRBV5-6, TRBV5-1 and TRBV20-1. Same-batch preparations were strongly co-clustered by F measure. Controls significantly exceeded multiple sclerosis patients in normalized Chao1 diversity.

cDNA libraries of TCR beta carried unique molecular identifiers. TCRdb recomputed calls from the PCR reads with MiXCR, one row per CDR3 protein. The table has some 260,000 distinct CDR3 sequences, about 38% seen once. There are 11 residues in the CDR3. The V gene's germline CDR1 is LNHDA and CDR2 SQIVND (reference sequence). Trimming removed 6 bases at V and 9 bases at J, with 9 bases between. This TCR derives from a girl under 18 with multiple sclerosis. Sample: blood. V and J are TRBV19 and TRBJ2-1; D gene ambiguous. CDR3 region: CASSLRSEQFF. The CDR3 DNA is TGTGCCAGTAGCCTTCGAAGTGAGCAGTTCTTC.